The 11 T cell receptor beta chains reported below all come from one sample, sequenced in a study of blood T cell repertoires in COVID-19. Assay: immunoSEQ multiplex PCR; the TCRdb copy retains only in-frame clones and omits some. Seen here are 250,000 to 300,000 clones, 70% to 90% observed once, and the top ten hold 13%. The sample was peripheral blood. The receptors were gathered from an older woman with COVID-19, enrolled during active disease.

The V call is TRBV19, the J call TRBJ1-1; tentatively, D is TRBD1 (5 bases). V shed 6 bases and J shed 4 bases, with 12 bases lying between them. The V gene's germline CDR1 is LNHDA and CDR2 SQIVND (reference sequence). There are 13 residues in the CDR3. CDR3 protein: CASSSGVGTEAFF. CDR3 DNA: TGTGCCAGTAGCTCGGGGGTGGGCACTGAAGCTTTCTTT.

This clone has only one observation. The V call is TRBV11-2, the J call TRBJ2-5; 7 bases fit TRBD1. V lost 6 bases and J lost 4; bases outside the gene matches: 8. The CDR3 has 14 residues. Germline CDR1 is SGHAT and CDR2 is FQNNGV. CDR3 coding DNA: TGTGCCAGCAGTTCTGACAGGGTCATAGAGACCCAGTACTTC. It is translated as CASSSDRVIETQYF.

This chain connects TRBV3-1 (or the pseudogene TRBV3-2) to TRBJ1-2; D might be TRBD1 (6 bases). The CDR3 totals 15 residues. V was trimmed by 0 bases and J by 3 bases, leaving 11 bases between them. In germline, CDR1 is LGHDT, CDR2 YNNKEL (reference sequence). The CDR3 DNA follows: TGTGCCAGCAGCCAAGATGTCAGGGGAGACTATGGCTACACCTTC. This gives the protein CASSQDVRGDYGYTF.

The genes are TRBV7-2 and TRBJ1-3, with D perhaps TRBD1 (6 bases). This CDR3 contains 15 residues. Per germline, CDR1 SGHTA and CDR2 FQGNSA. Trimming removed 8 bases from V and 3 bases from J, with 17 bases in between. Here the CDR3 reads CASQRNREGGNTIYF. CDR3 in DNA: TGTGCCAGCCAGAGGAACAGGGAAGGTGGAAACACCATATATTTT.

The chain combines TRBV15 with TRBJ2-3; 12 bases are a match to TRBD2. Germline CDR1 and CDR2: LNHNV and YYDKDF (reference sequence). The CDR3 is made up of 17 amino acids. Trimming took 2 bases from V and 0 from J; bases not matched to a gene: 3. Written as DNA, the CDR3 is TGTGCCACCAGCAGACTAGCGGGGGGGGCCAGCACAGATACGCAGTATTTT. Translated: CATSRLAGGASTDTQYF. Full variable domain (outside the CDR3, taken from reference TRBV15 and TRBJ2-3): DAMVIQNPRYQVTQFGKPVTLSCSQTLNHNVMYWYQQKSSQAPKLLFHYYDKDFNNEADTPDNFQSRRPNTSFCFLDIRSPGLGDTAMYLCATSRLAGGASTDTQYFGPGTRLTVL.

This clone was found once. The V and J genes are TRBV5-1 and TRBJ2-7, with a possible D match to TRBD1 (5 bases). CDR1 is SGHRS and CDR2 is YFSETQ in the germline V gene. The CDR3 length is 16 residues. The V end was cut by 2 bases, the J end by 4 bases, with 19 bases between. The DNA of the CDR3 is TGCGCCAGCAGCTTTACAGGTCCCTCGTCCTCTTACGAGCAGTACTTC. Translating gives CASSFTGPSSSYEQYF.

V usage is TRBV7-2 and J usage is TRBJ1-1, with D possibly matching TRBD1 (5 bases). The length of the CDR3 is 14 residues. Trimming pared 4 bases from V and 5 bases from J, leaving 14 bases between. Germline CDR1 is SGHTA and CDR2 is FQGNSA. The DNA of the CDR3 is TGTGCCAGCAGCTCATCGGGGGGATCGACTGAAGCTTTCTTT. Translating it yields CASSSSGGSTEAFF.

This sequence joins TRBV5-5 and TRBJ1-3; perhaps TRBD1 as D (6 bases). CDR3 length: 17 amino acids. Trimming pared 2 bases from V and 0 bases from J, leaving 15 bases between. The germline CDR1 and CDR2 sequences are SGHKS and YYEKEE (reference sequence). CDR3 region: CASSFRTVFASGNTIYF. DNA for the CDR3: TGTGCCAGCAGCTTTCGGACAGTATTTGCCTCTGGAAACACCATATATTTT.

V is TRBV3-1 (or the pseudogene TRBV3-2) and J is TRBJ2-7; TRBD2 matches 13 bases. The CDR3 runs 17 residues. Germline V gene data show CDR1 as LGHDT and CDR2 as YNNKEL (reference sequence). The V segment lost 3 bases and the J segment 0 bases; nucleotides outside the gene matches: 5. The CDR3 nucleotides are TGTGCCAGCAGCCACGATGGACTAGCGGGGGACTCCTACGAGCAGTACTTC. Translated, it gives CASSHDGLAGDSYEQYF.

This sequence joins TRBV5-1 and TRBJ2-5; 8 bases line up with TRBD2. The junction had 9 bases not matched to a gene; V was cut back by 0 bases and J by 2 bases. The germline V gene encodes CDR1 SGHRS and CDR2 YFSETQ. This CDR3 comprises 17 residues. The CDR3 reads CASSLAPVAGFQETQYF. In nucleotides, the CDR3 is TGCGCCAGCAGCTTGGCCCCCGTAGCGGGGTTTCAAGAGACCCAGTACTTC. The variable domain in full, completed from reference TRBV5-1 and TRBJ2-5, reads KAGVTQTPRYLIKTRGQQVTLSCSPISGHRSVSWYQQTPGQGLQFLFEYFSETQRNKGNFPGRFSGRQFSNSRSEMNVSTLELGDSALYLCASSLAPVAGFQETQYFGPGTRLLVL.

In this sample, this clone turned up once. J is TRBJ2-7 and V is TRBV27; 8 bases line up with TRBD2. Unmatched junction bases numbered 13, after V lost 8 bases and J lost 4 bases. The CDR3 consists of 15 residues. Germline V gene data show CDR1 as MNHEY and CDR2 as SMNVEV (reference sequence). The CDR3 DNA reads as TGTGCCAGCGGGCGGCCGGGACTAGTGGGTTACGAGCAGTACTTC. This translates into CASGRPGLVGYEQYF.